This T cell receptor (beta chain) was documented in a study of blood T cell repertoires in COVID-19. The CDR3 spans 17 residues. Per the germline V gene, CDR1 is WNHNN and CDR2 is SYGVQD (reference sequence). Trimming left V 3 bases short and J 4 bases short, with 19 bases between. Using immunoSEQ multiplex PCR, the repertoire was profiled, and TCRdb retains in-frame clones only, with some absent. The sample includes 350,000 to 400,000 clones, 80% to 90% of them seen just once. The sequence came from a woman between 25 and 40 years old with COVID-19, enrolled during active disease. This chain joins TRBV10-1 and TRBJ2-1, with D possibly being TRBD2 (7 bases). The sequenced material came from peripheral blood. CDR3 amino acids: CASSDTAGAPSYNEQFF. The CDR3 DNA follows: TGCGCCAGCAGTGATACGGCGGGGGCCCCCAGTTACAATGAGCAGTTCTTC.